This TCR beta chain was captured by sequencing in a study of patients and donors after allogeneic stem cell transplantation. This clonotype appeared a few times. Germline assignment: CDR1 MGHDK and CDR2 SYGVNS. The CDR3 is 18 residues long. With 0 bases clipped from V and 7 bases from J, the junction kept 13 bases outside the gene matches. TCRdb processed the RT-PCR reads anew with MiXCR; each CDR3 protein has one entry. The top ten hold approximately 30% of the sample, which has approximately 200,000 distinct CDR3 sequences, 41% seen once. The TCR was taken from a human donor who was either an allogeneic HSCT recipient or a stem cell or donor lymphocyte infusion donor (not recorded which). It is not recorded whose cells these are; they may come from a transplant donor. V usage is TRBV25-1 and J usage is TRBJ2-2; 8 bases agree with TRBD2. Sequencing was carried out using blood, either unsorted or a sorted T cell fraction (not recorded which). CDR3 in DNA: TGTGCCAGCAGTGAATATGCAGCGGGAGAGAGGATTGACGGGGAGCTGTTTTTT. Amino acids: CASSEYAAGERIDGELFF. The whole variable domain, remainder taken from reference TRBV25-1 and TRBJ2-2, is EADIYQTPRYLVIGTGKKITLECSQTMGHDKMYWYQQDPGMELHLIHYSYGVNSTEKGDLSSESTVSRIRTEHFPLTLESARPSHTSQYLCASSEYAAGERIDGELFFGEGSRLTVL.